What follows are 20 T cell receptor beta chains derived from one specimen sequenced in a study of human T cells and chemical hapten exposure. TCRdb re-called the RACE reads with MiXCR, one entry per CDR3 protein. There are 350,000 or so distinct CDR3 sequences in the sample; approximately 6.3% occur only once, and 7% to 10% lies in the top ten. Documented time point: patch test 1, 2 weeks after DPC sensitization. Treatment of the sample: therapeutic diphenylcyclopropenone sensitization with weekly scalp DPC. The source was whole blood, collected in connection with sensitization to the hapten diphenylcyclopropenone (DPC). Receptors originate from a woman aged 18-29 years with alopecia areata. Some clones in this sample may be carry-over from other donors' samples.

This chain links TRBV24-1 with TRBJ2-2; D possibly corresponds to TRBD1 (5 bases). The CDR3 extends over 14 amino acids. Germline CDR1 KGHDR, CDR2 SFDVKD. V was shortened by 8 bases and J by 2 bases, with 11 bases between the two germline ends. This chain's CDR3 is CATMGRENTGELFF. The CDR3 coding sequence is TGTGCCACCATGGGCAGGGAAAACACCGGGGAGCTGTTTTTT.

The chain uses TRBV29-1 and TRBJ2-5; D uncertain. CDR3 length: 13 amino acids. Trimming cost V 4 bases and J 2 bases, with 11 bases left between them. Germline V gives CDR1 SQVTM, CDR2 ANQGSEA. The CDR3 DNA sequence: TGCAGCGTTGGACCTGACCTACAAGAGACCCAGTACTTC. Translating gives CSVGPDLQETQYF.

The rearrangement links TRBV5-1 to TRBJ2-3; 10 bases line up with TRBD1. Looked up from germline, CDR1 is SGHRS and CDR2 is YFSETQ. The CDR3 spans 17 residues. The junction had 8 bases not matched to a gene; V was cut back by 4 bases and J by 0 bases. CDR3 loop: CASSLQGQGGSTDTQYF. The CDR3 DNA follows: TGCGCCAGCAGCCTGCAAGGACAGGGGGGTAGCACAGATACGCAGTATTTT. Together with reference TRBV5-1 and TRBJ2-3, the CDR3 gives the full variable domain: KAGVTQTPRYLIKTRGQQVTLSCSPISGHRSVSWYQQTPGQGLQFLFEYFSETQRNKGNFPGRFSGRQFSNSRSEMNVSTLELGDSALYLCASSLQGQGGSTDTQYFGPGTRLTVL.

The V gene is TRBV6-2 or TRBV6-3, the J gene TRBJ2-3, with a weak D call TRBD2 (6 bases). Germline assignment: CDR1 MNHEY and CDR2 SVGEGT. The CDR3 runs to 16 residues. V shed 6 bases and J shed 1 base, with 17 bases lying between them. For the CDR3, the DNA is TGTGCCAGCAGCCCACCCCCGGGGGATGGCACAGATACGCAGTATTTT. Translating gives CASSPPPGDGTDTQYF.

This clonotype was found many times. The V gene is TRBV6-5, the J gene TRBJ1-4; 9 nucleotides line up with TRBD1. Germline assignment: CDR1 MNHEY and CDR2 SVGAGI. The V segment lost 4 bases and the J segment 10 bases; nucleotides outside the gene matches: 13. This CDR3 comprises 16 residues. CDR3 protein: CASSSTSLGTGRKLFF. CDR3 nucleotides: TGTGCCAGCAGTTCCACCTCCCTCGGGACAGGGAGAAAACTGTTTTTT.

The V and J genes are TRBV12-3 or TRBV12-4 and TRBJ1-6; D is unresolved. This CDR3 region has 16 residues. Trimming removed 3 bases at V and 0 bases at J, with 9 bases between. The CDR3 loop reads CASSLRISSYNSPLHF. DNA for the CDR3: TGTGCCAGCAGTTTGAGGATTAGCTCCTATAATTCACCCCTCCACTTT.

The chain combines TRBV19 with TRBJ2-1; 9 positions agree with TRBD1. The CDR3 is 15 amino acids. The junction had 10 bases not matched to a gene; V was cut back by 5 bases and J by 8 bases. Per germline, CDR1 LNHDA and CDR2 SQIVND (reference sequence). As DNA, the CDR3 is TGTGCCAGTAGTCTCGGGACAGGGTTTTTCGATGAGCAGTTCTTC. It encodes CASSLGTGFFDEQFF.

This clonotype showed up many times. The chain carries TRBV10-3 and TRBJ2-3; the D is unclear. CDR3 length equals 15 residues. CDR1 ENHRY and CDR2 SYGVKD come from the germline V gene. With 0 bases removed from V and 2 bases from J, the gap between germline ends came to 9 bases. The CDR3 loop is CAISESPAYTDTQYF. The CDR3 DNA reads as TGTGCCATCAGTGAGTCCCCGGCTTACACAGATACGCAGTATTTT.

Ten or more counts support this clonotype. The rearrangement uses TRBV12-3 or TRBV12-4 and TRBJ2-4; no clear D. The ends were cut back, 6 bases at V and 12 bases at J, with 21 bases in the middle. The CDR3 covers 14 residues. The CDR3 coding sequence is TGTGCCAGCAGCTACATTCCGGAATTAAGGGATCAGTACTTC. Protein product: CASSYIPELRDQYF.

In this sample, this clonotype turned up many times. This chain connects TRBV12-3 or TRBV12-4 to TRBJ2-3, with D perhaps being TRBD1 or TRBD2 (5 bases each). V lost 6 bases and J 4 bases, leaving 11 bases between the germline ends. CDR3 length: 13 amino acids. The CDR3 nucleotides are TGTGCCAGCAGCACCAGAGGGGCAGATACGCAGTATTTT. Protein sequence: CASSTRGADTQYF.

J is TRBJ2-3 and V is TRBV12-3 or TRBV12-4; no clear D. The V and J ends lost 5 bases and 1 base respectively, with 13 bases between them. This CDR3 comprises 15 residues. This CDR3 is CASSPPPARTDTQYF. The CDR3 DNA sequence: TGTGCCAGCAGTCCTCCTCCCGCTCGCACAGATACGCAGTATTTT.

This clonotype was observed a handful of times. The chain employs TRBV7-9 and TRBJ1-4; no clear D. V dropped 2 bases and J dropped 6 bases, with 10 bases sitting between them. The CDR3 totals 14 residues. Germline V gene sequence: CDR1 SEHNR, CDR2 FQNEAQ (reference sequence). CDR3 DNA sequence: TGTGCCAGCAGCTTATGGGGTATCGATGAAAAACTGTTTTTT. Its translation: CASSLWGIDEKLFF.

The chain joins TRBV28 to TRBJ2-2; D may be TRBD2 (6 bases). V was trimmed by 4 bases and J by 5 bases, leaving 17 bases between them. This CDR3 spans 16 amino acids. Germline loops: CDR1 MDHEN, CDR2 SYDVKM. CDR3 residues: CASSSRRGGLTGELFF. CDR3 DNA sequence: TGTGCCAGCAGTTCACGACGAGGAGGGTTGACCGGGGAGCTGTTTTTT.

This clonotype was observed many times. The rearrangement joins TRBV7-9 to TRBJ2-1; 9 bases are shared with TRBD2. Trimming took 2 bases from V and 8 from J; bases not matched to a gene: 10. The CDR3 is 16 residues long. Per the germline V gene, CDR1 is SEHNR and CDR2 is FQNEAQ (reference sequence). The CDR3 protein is CASSLPKGLAIDEQFF. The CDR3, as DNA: TGTGCCAGCAGCTTACCAAAGGGACTAGCAATCGATGAGCAGTTCTTC.

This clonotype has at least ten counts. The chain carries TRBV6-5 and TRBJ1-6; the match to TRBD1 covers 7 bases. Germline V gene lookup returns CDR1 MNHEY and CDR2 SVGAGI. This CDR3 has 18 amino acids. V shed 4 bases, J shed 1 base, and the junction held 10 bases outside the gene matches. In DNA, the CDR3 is TGTGCCAGCAGTTCCGCCCGGGACAGCGAATCCTATAATTCACCCCTCCACTTT. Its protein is CASSSARDSESYNSPLHF.

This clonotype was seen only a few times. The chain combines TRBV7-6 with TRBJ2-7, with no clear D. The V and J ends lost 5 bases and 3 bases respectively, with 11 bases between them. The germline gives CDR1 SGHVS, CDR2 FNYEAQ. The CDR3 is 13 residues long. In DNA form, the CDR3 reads TGTGCCAGCAGCCTCGGACCGATCTACGAGCAGTACTTC. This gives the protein CASSLGPIYEQYF.

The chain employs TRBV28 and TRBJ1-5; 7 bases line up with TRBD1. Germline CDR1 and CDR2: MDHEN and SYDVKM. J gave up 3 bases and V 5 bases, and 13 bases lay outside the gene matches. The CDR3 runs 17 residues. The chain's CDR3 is CASSPLRGLMNNQPQHF. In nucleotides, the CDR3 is TGTGCCAGCAGTCCCCTTAGGGGGCTAATGAACAATCAGCCCCAGCATTTT.

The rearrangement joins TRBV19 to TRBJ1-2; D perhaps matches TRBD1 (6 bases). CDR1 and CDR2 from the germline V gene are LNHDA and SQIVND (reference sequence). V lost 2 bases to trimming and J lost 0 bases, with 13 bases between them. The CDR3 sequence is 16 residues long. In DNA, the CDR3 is TGTGCCAGTAGTATACCAGGGGCCGCCTCTAACTATGGCTACACCTTC. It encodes CASSIPGAASNYGYTF.

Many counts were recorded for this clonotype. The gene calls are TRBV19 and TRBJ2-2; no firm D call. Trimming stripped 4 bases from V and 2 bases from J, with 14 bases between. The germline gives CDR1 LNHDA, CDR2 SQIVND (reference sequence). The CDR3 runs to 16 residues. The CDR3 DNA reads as TGTGCCAGTAGTACCCGGGCCATAACCAACACCGGGGAGCTGTTTTTT. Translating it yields CASSTRAITNTGELFF.

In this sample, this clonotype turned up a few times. The CDR3 region is CASSSILSYNEQFF. The CDR3, as DNA: TGTGCCAGCTCATCAATCCTTTCGTACAATGAGCAGTTCTTC. This chain uses TRBV18 with TRBJ2-1; D is unclear. The CDR3 contains 14 residues. CDR1 KGHSH and CDR2 LQKENI come from the germline V gene. V was cut by 5 bases and J by 4 bases, with 12 bases left in between.